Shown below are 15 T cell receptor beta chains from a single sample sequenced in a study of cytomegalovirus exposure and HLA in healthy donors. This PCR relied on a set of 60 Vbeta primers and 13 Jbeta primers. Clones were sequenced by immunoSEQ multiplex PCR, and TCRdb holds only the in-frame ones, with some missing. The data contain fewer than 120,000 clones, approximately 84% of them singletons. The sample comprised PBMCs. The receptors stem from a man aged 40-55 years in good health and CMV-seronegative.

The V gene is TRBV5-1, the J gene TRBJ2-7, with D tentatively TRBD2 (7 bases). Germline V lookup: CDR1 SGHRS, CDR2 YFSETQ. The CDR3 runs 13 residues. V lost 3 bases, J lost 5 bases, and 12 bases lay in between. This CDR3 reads CASSWEGGNEQYF. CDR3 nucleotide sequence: TGCGCCAGCAGCTGGGAGGGGGGGAACGAGCAGTACTTC.

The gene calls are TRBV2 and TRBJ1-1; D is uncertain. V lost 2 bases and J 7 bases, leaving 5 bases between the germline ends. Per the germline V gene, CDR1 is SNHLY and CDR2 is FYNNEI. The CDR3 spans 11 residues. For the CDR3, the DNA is TGTGCCAGCAGTGAAATTCGTGAAGCTTTCTTT. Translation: CASSEIREAFF. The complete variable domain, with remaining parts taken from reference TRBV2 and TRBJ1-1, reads EPEVTQTPSHQVTQMGQEVILRCVPISNHLYFYWYRQILGQKVEFLVSFYNNEISEKSEIFDDQFSVERPDGSNFTLKIRSTKLEDSAMYFCASSEIREAFFGQGTRLTVV.

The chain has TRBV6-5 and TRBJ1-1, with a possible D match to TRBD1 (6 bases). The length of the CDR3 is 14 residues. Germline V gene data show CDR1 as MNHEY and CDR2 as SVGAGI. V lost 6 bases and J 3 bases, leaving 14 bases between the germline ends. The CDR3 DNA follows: TGTGCCAGCAGGCGCACAGGGTCGGACACTGAAGCTTTCTTT. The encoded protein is CASRRTGSDTEAFF.

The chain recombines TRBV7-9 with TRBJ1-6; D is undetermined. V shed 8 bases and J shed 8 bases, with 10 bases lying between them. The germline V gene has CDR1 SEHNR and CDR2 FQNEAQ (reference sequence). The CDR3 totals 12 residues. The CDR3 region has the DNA TGTGCCAGCTGTATTTCGGATTCACCCCTCCACTTT. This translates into CASCISDSPLHF.

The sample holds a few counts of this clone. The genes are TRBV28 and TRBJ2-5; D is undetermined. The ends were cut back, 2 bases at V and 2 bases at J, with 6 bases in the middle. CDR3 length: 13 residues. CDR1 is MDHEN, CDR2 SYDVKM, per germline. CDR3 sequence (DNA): TGTGCCAGCAGTTTAATGGCACAAGAGACCCAGTACTTC. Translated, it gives CASSLMAQETQYF.

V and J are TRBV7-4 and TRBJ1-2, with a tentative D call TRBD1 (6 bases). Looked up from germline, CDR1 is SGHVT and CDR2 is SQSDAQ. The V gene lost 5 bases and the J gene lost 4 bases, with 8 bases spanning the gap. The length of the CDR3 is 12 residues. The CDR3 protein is CASSPTGYGYTF. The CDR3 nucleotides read TGTGCCAGCAGCCCGACAGGCTATGGCTACACCTTC.

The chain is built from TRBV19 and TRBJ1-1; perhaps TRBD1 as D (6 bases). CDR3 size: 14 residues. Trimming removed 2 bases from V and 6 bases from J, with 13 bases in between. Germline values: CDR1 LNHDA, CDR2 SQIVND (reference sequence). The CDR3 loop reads CASSIKGGFAEAFF. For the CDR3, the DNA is TGTGCCAGTAGTATAAAAGGGGGATTTGCTGAAGCTTTCTTT.

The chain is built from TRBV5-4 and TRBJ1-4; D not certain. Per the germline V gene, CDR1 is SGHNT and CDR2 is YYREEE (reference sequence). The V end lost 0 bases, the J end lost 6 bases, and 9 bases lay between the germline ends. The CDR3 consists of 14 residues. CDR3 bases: TGTGCCAGCAGCTTGGTAGGAGTTGATGAAAAACTGTTTTTT. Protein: CASSLVGVDEKLFF. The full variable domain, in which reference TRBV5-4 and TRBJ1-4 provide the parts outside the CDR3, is ETGVTQSPTHLIKTRGQQVTLRCSSQSGHNTVSWYQQALGQGPQFIFQYYREEENGRGNFPPRFSGLQFPNYSSELNVNALELDDSALYLCASSLVGVDEKLFFGSGTQLSVL.

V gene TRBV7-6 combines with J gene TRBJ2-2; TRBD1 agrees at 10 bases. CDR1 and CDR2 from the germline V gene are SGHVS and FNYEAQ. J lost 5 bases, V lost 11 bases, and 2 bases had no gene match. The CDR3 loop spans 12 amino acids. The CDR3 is CAGQGGTGELFF. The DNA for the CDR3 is TGTGCCGGACAGGGGGGGACCGGGGAGCTGTTTTTT.

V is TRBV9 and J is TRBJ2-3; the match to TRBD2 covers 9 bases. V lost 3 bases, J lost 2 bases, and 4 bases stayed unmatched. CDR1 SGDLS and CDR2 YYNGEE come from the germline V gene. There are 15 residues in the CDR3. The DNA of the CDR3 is TGTGCCAGCAGCGAAGGGACTAGCCTCACAGATACGCAGTATTTT. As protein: CASSEGTSLTDTQYF.

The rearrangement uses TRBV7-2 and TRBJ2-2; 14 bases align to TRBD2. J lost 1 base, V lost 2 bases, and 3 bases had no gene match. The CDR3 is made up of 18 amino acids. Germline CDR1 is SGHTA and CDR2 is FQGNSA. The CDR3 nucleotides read TGTGCCAGCAGCTTAAGGACTAGCGGGGGGCAGAACACCGGGGAGCTGTTTTTT. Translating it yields CASSLRTSGGQNTGELFF.

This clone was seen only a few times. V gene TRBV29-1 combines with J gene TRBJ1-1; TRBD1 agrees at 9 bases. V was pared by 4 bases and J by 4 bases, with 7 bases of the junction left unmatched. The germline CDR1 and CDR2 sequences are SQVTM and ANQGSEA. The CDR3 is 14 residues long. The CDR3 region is CSVGFRDRVTEAFF. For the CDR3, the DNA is TGCAGCGTTGGTTTCCGGGACAGGGTCACTGAAGCTTTCTTT.

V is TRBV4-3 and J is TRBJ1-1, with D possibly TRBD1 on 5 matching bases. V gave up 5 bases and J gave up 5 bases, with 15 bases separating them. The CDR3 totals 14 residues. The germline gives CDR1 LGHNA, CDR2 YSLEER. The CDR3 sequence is CASSAPGGRTEAFF. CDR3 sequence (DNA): TGCGCCAGCAGCGCACCGGGGGGTAGGACTGAAGCTTTCTTT.

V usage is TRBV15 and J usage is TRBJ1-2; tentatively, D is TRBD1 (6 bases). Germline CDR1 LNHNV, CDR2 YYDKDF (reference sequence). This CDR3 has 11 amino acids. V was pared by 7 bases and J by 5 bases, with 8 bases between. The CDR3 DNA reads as TGTGCCACCAAGGGGGAATATGGCTACACCTTC. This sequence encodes CATKGEYGYTF. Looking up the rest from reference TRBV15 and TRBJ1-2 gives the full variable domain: DAMVIQNPRYQVTQFGKPVTLSCSQTLNHNVMYWYQQKSSQAPKLLFHYYDKDFNNEADTPDNFQSRRPNTSFCFLDIRSPGLGDTAMYLCATKGEYGYTFGSGTRLTVV.

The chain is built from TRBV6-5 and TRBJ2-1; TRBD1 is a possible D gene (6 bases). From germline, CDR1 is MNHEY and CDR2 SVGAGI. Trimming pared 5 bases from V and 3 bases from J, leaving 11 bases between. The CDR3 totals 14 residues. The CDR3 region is CASSPGQIYNEQFF. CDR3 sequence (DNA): TGTGCCAGCAGTCCTGGACAGATCTACAATGAGCAGTTCTTC.